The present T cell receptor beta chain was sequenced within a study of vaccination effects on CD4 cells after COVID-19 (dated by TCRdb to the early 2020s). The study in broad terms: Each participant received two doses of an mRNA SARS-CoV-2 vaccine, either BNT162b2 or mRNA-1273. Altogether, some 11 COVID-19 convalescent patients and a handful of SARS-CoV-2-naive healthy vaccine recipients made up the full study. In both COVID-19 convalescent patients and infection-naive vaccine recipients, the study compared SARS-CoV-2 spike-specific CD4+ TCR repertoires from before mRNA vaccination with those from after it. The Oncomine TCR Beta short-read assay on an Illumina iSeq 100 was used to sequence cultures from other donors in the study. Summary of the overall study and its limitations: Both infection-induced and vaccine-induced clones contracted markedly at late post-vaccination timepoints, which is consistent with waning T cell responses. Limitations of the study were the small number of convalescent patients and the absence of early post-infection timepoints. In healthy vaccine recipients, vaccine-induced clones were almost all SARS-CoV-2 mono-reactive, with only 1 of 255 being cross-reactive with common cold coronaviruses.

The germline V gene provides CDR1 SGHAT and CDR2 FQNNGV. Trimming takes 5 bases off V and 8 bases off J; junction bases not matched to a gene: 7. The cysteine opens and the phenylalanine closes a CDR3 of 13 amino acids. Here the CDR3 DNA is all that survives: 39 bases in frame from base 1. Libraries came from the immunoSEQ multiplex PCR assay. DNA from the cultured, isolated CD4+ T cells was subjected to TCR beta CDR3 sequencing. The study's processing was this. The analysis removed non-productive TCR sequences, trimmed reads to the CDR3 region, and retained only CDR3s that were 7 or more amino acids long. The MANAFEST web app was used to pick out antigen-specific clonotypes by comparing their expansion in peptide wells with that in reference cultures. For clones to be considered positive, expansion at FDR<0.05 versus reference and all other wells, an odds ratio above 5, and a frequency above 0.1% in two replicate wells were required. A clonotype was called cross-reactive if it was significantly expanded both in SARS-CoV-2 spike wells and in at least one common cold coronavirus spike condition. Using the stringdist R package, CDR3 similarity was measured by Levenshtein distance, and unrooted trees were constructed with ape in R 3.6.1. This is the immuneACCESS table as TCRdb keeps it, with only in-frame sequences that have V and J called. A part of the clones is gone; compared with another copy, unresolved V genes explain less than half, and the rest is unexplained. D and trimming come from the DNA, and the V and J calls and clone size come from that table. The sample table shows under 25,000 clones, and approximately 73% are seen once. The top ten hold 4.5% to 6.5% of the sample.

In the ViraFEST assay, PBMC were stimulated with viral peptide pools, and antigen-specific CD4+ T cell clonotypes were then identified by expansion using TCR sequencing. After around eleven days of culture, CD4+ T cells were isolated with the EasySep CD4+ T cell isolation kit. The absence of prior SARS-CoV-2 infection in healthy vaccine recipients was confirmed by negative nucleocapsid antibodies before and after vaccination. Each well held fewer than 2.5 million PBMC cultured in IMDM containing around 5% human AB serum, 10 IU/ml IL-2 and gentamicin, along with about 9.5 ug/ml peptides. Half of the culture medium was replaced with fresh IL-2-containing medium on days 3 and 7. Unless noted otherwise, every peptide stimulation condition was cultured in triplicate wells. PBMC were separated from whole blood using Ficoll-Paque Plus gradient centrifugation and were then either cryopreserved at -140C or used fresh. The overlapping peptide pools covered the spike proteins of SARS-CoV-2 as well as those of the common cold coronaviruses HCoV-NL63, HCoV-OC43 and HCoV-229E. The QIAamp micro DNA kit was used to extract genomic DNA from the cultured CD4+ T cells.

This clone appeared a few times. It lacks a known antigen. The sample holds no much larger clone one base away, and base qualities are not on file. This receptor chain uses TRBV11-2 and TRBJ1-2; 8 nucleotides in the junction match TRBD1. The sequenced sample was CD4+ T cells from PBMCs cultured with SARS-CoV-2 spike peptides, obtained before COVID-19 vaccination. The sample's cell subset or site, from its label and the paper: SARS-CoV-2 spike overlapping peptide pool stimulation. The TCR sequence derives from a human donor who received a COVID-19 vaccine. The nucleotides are TGTGCCAGCAGCATTGACAGGGGAGTCGGCTACACCTTC. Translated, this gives CASSIDRGVGYTF.